This is a list of T cell receptor beta chains from one sample in a study of identical twins. TCRdb reanalysed the 5' RACE reads using MiXCR and keeps one entry per CDR3 protein. Of 150,000 or so distinct CDR3 sequences in the sample, 3% to 4.5% were seen once. The sequencing input was memory T cells sorted from blood. These receptor sequences come from a man in his late teens or twenties in good health. CDR3s include the opening cysteine and the closing phenylalanine or tryptophan. A D gene is named only where the DNA matches it firmly. The size field is filled for only some rows; it gives once, few, many or a size class.

>many|TRBJ2-3|15|-|TRBV3-1
CASSQLVPGTDTQYF
TGTGCCAGCAGCCAACTAGTCCCTGGCACAGATACGCAGTATTTT
>many|TRBJ1-2|13|-|TRBV12-3/TRBV12-4
CASSRDNRVGYTF
TGTGCCAGCAGTCGGGACAATCGTGTTGGCTACACCTTC
>-|TRBJ1-4|14|-|TRBV30
CAWSVSFGAEKLFF
TGTGCCTGGAGTGTAAGTTTTGGCGCTGAAAAACTGTTTTTT
>many|TRBJ2-3|14|TRBD1|TRBV20-1
CSARDTGARYTQYF
TGCAGTGCTAGGGACACAGGGGCCAGATATACGCAGTATTTT
>many|TRBJ2-5|15|TRBD1|TRBV7-6
CASSLGGQTQETQYF
TGTGCCAGCAGCTTAGGGGGACAGACTCAAGAGACCCAGTACTTC
>many|TRBJ2-4|12|-|TRBV20-1
CSAFDRADIQYF
TGCAGTGCTTTCGATAGGGCGGACATTCAGTACTTC
>many|TRBJ1-5|15|TRBD1|TRBV25-1
CASSDPGRDRKPQHF
TGTGCCAGCAGTGACCCGGGACGGGACAGGAAGCCCCAGCATTTT
>many|TRBJ1-5|15|TRBD1|TRBV6-2/TRBV6-3
CASSLTGARVQPQHF
TGTGCCAGCAGTTTGACAGGGGCGCGCGTCCAGCCCCAGCATTTT
>many|TRBJ1-4|16|-|TRBV19
CASQTLQGATNEKLFF
TGTGCCAGCCAAACCTTACAGGGTGCAACTAATGAAAAACTGTTTTTT
>many|TRBJ2-2|16|TRBD2|TRBV5-1
CASSLDLAGVTGELFF
TGCGCCAGCAGCTTGGACCTAGCGGGAGTCACCGGGGAGCTGTTTTTT
>many|TRBJ2-3|14|TRBD2|TRBV7-2
CASSLGAGGSTQYF
TGTGCCAGCAGCTTAGGAGCGGGAGGCAGTACGCAGTATTTT
>many|TRBJ2-3|16|-|TRBV4-2
CASSQVVSGTTDTQYF
TGTGCCAGCAGCCAAGTCGTTAGCGGAACCACAGATACGCAGTATTTT
>many|TRBJ2-1|14|-|TRBV4-2
CASSQDGSINEQFF
TGTGCCAGCAGCCAAGATGGCTCGATAAATGAGCAGTTCTTC
>many|TRBJ1-1|17|TRBD1|TRBV7-9
CAGSLVIHRGPHTEAFF
TGTGCCGGCAGCTTAGTCATTCACAGGGGGCCCCACACTGAAGCTTTCTTT
>many|TRBJ2-1|13|TRBD2|TRBV5-6
CASSGGGYNEQFF
TGTGCCAGCAGCGGCGGGGGGTACAATGAGCAGTTCTTC
>many|TRBJ2-1|16|TRBD1|TRBV5-1
CASSFSPGQRYNEQFF
TGCGCCAGCAGCTTTTCCCCGGGACAGAGATACAATGAGCAGTTCTTC
>-|TRBJ2-4|15|-|TRBV20-1
CSAARGRGDGDIQYF
TGCAGTGCTGCCCGTGGGCGGGGAGACGGAGACATTCAGTACTTC
>many|TRBJ2-1|13|-|TRBV20-1
CSTLAGPYNEQFF
TGCAGTACCCTAGCTGGCCCCTACAATGAGCAGTTCTTC
>many|TRBJ2-4|16|-|TRBV3-1
CASSQSGRVDRNIQYF
TGTGCCAGCAGCCAGAGTGGCCGGGTTGATAGAAACATTCAGTACTTC
>many|TRBJ2-1|14|-|TRBV6-1
CASRTGRGGNEQFF
TGTGCCAGCAGAACAGGGAGGGGGGGGAATGAGCAGTTCTTC
>many|TRBJ1-2|13|-|TRBV5-1
CASSLGGDHGYTF
TGCGCCAGCAGCTTGGGAGGGGACCATGGCTACACCTTC
>many|TRBJ1-5|14|-|TRBV6-2/TRBV6-3
CASSYARGNQPQHF
TGTGCCAGCAGTTACGCCAGGGGTAATCAGCCCCAGCATTTT
>many|TRBJ2-5|16|-|TRBV4-3
CASSQESGGAGETQYF
TGCGCCAGCAGCCAAGAGTCTGGGGGGGCCGGGGAGACCCAGTACTTC
>many|TRBJ2-1|11|-|TRBV7-2
CASSQQYEQFF
TGTGCCAGCAGCCAACAGTATGAGCAGTTCTTC
>many|TRBJ2-3|12|-|TRBV5-1
CASKGSSDTQYF
TGCGCCAGCAAGGGGAGCTCAGATACGCAGTATTTT
>many|TRBJ2-1|13|-|TRBV25-1
CASSAGAINEQFF
TGTGCCAGCAGTGCGGGAGCGATCAATGAGCAGTTCTTC
>many|TRBJ2-5|14|-|TRBV24-1
CATSDLWQQETQYF
TGTGCCACCAGTGATTTGTGGCAACAAGAGACCCAGTACTTC
>many|TRBJ2-7|15|-|TRBV28
CASSYRVGAGYEQYF
TGTGCCAGCAGTTACCGCGTGGGGGCGGGATACGAGCAGTACTTC
>many|TRBJ1-5|12|-|TRBV6-5
CASSHRNQPQHF
TGTGCCAGCAGTCACAGGAATCAGCCCCAGCATTTT
>many|TRBJ1-4|12|-|TRBV7-2
CASSLVSGKLFF
TGTGCCAGCAGCTTAGTGTCGGGAAAACTGTTTTTT
>many|TRBJ2-2|16|-|TRBV5-1
CASSPLWALSKGELFF
TGCGCCAGCAGCCCCCTTTGGGCCCTCAGTAAGGGGGAGCTGTTTTTT
>-|TRBJ1-5|16|-|TRBV4-3
CASSQDLRGPNQPQHF
TGCGCCAGCAGCCAAGATCTTAGAGGACCTAATCAGCCCCAGCATTTT
>many|TRBJ1-6|14|TRBD1|TRBV6-5
CASSFLGQGSPLHF
TGTGCCAGCAGTTTCCTCGGACAGGGTTCACCCCTCCACTTT
>few|TRBJ2-3|11|-|TRBV12-3/TRBV12-4
CATTLGDTQYF
TGTGCCACCACCTTGGGAGATACGCAGTATTTT
>many|TRBJ2-7|14|TRBD2|TRBV7-2
CASSLRAGAGEQYF
TGTGCCAGCAGCCTAAGAGCGGGAGCGGGCGAGCAGTACTTC
>many|TRBJ1-2|11|-|TRBV24-1
CATSGRGGYTF
TGTGCCACCAGTGGACGTGGAGGCTACACCTTC
>-|TRBJ2-1|15|-|TRBV3-1
CASSQAGDPYNEQFF
TGTGCCAGCAGCCAAGCGGGAGACCCCTACAATGAGCAGTTCTTC
>many|TRBJ2-3|15|TRBD2|TRBV20-1
CSADLAGGGTDTQYF
TGCAGTGCTGATTTAGCGGGAGGCGGCACAGATACGCAGTATTTT
>many|TRBJ1-2|13|-|TRBV2
CASGPAGLYGYTF
TGTGCCAGCGGGCCGGCGGGTCTATATGGCTACACCTTC
>-|TRBJ1-2|13|TRBD1|TRBV29-1
CSVEPGQGGGYTF
TGCAGCGTTGAGCCGGGACAGGGGGGTGGCTACACCTTC
>many|TRBJ1-1|14|-|TRBV18
CASSPGGSNTEAFF
TGTGCCAGCTCACCAGGGGGGTCGAACACTGAAGCTTTCTTT
>many|TRBJ2-1|17|TRBD2|TRBV7-8
CASSFEEGLSSYNEQFF
TGTGCCAGCAGCTTCGAAGAGGGACTAAGCTCCTACAATGAGCAGTTCTTC
>many|TRBJ1-1|14|-|TRBV20-1
CSARSGQSIPEAFF
TGCAGTGCTAGATCCGGACAGAGTATCCCTGAAGCTTTCTTT
>many|TRBJ2-5|12|TRBD2|TRBV20-1
CSARLAGETQYF
TGCAGTGCTAGACTAGCGGGGGAGACCCAGTACTTC
>many|TRBJ2-1|11|-|TRBV28
CAIEGSGEQFF
TGTGCCATCGAGGGGTCCGGTGAGCAGTTCTTC
>many|TRBJ1-1|14|TRBD1|TRBV5-1
CASSLTGESTEAFF
TGCGCCAGCAGCTTGACAGGGGAATCCACTGAAGCTTTCTTT
>many|TRBJ2-7|12|-|TRBV12-3/TRBV12-4
CASGAYSSEQYF
TGTGCCAGCGGGGCGTATTCCTCCGAGCAGTACTTC
>many|TRBJ2-1|11|-|TRBV7-2
CASTSDNEQFF
TGTGCCAGCACCTCAGACAATGAGCAGTTCTTC
>many|TRBJ2-1|16|TRBD1|TRBV5-1
CASSPTGISSYNEQFF
TGCGCCAGCAGCCCGACAGGGATTAGCTCCTACAATGAGCAGTTCTTC
>many|TRBJ2-3|14|-|TRBV5-1
CASSVSGPTDTQYF
TGCGCCAGCAGCGTTAGCGGCCCAACAGATACGCAGTATTTT
>many|TRBJ2-1|12|-|TRBV30
CAWSVQSHRQFF
TGTGCCTGGAGTGTACAGTCCCATAGGCAGTTCTTC
>many|TRBJ2-1|15|-|TRBV20-1
CSAPTTLISYNEQFF
TGCAGTGCTCCGACTACCCTTATCTCCTACAATGAGCAGTTCTTC